The 23 T cell receptor beta chains below were found in one sample sequenced in a study of cytomegalovirus exposure and HLA in healthy donors. In the PCR, 60 Vbeta and 13 Jbeta primers were used. TCRdb keeps only in-frame clones here, not all; method: immunoSEQ multiplex PCR. The data contain more than 150,000 clones, about 75% of them singletons. Source material: PBMCs. The receptors derive from a woman in her forties in good health and CMV-seropositive.

This clone was counted a few times. V usage is TRBV28 and J usage is TRBJ1-5; D might be TRBD1 (6 bases). Germline V CDR1 and CDR2: MDHEN, SYDVKM. Trimming removed 6 bases at V and 4 bases at J, with 10 bases between. The CDR3 runs to 13 residues. The CDR3: CASSVTGNQPQHF. CDR3 sequence (DNA): TGTGCCAGCAGCGTCACAGGGAATCAGCCCCAGCATTTT.

The CDR3 loop reads CSVVFRDRGDQPQHF. The CDR3 nucleotides read TGCAGCGTTGTCTTCCGGGACAGGGGCGATCAGCCCCAGCATTTT. The gene calls are TRBV29-1 and TRBJ1-5; TRBD1 aligns across 10 bases. This CDR3 region has 15 residues. V dropped 4 bases and J dropped 5; count of bases not matched to a gene: 8. CDR1 SQVTM and CDR2 ANQGSEA come from the germline V gene.

This chain links TRBV2 with TRBJ2-1; D call uncertain. V dropped 4 bases and J dropped 4 bases, with 8 bases sitting between them. The CDR3 is 13 amino acids. The germline V gene encodes CDR1 SNHLY and CDR2 FYNNEI. This chain's CDR3 is CASSAANYNEQFF. In DNA, the CDR3 is TGTGCCAGCAGTGCCGCGAATTACAATGAGCAGTTCTTC.

V is TRBV7-8 and J is TRBJ2-1, with TRBD1 matching over 8 bases. J was trimmed by 7 bases and V by 3 bases; bases with no gene match: 8. This CDR3 spans 15 amino acids. CDR1 and CDR2 from the germline V gene are SGHVS and FQNEAQ. This chain's CDR3 is CASSFGQGGLNEQFF. CDR3 DNA: TGTGCCAGCAGCTTCGGACAGGGTGGTTTAAATGAGCAGTTCTTC.

The rearrangement uses TRBV28 and TRBJ2-7; TRBD1 matches at 9 bases. The CDR3 is 15 amino acids. V lost 2 bases, J lost 1 base, and 3 bases stayed unmatched. Germline V lookup: CDR1 MDHEN, CDR2 SYDVKM. CDR3 sequence reads: CASSLPGQGSYEQYF. As DNA, the CDR3 is TGTGCCAGCAGTTTACCGGGACAGGGTTCCTACGAGCAGTACTTC. The full variable domain, in which reference TRBV28 and TRBJ2-7 provide the parts outside the CDR3, is DVKVTQSSRYLVKRTGEKVFLECVQDMDHENMFWYRQDPGLGLRLIYFSYDVKMKEKGDIPEGYSVSREKKERFSLILESASTNQTSMYLCASSLPGQGSYEQYFGPGTRLTVT.

This clone occurred a few times. CDR3 sequence reads: CASRSSATQYF. DNA for the CDR3: TGTGCCAGCAGATCCTCTGCGACGCAGTATTTT. The chain recombines TRBV11-2 with TRBJ2-3, with D hard to call. The CDR3 length is 11 residues. Germline CDR1 reads SGHAT; CDR2 reads FQNNGV. V dropped 6 bases and J dropped 9 bases, with 10 bases sitting between them.

The chain employs TRBV28 and TRBJ2-1; D may be TRBD2 (7 bases). The CDR3 has 16 amino acids. The ends were cut back, 3 bases at V and 5 bases at J, with 17 bases in the middle. Germline V gene data show CDR1 as MDHEN and CDR2 as SYDVKM. CDR3 DNA sequence: TGTGCCAGCAGTTTCGGGGGGCGCCGTGCCAACAATGAGCAGTTCTTC. As protein: CASSFGGRRANNEQFF.

This chain uses TRBV5-4 with TRBJ2-6; a weak D match, TRBD1 (6 bases). Germline-derived CDR1 and CDR2 are SGHNT and YYREEE (reference sequence). The CDR3 has 16 residues. Trimming took 2 bases from V and 0 from J, leaving 9 bases between them. CDR3 in DNA: TGTGCCAGCAGCTTACAGGGACACTCTGGGGCCAACGTCCTGACTTTC. Its protein product is CASSLQGHSGANVLTF.

The CDR3: CASRQRAGVAGELFF. For the CDR3, the DNA is TGTGCCAGCAGACAAAGGGCAGGGGTAGCCGGGGAGCTGTTTTTT. This chain links TRBV28 with TRBJ2-2; D might be TRBD1 (6 bases). This CDR3 is built from 15 residues. V shed 6 bases and J shed 6 bases, with 17 bases lying between them. The germline gives CDR1 MDHEN, CDR2 SYDVKM.

This chain uses TRBV28 with TRBJ2-7; D may be TRBD2 (6 bases). Trimming removed 3 bases from V and 3 bases from J, with 24 bases in between. CDR1 is MDHEN, CDR2 SYDVKM, per germline. CDR3 length equals 18 residues. The CDR3 DNA is TGTGCCAGCAGTTTTAAGGGCAGGGTCGGGAGCAACAGCTACGAGCAGTACTTC. Its translation: CASSFKGRVGSNSYEQYF.

The rearrangement joins TRBV29-1 to TRBJ2-3; 8 nucleotides align to TRBD1. The germline V gene has CDR1 SQVTM and CDR2 ANQGSEA. The CDR3 length is 15 residues. V was pared by 2 bases and J by 2 bases, with 6 bases of the junction left unmatched. The CDR3 protein is CSVEPLGQDTDTQYF. Here the CDR3 DNA reads TGCAGCGTTGAACCCTTGGGACAGGACACAGATACGCAGTATTTT.

This rearrangement joins TRBV2 to TRBJ2-5; the match to TRBD2 covers 11 bases. This CDR3 has 14 amino acids. In germline, CDR1 is SNHLY, CDR2 FYNNEI. Trimming cost V 5 bases and J 3 bases; bases outside gene matches: 2. The CDR3 bases are TGTGCCAGCAGTAGGGGACTAGCGGAAGAGACCCAGTACTTC. Its translation: CASSRGLAEETQYF.

The chain recombines TRBV27 with TRBJ2-7; D possibly corresponds to TRBD2 (5 bases). CDR3 size: 15 residues. CDR1 and CDR2 from the germline V gene are MNHEY and SMNVEV (reference sequence). V lost 5 bases to trimming and J lost 6 bases, with 20 bases between them. The CDR3 nucleotides are TGTGCCAGCAGTCAGCGGCGCTTGCAGGCGGGCGAGCAGTACTTC. Encoded protein: CASSQRRLQAGEQYF.

This clone has just a few counts. The germline gene is not matched at one end of the junction; a read error may be the cause. The chain employs TRBV28 and TRBJ2-5; 7 bases match TRBD2. Matching the DNA end better, TRBJ2-7 makes the J call doubtful. CDR1 is MDHEN and CDR2 is SYDVKM in the germline V gene. CDR3 length: 16 residues. The CDR3 nucleotides read TGTGCAAGCACTGAGCCTGGGAGGGGTAGGGTCTACGAGCAGTACTTC. This encodes CASTEPGRGRVYEQYF.

J is TRBJ1-2 and V is TRBV7-9; 7 nucleotides agree with TRBD1. This CDR3 contains 16 residues. Per germline, CDR1 SEHNR and CDR2 FQNEAQ (reference sequence). Trimming at V came to 4 bases and at J to 3 bases, leaving 11 bases not matched to a gene. The DNA for the CDR3 is TGTGCCAGCAGCTCATACAAAAACAGGGGAGACTATGGCTACACCTTC. This translates into CASSSYKNRGDYGYTF.

Points on this clone: The junction differs from germline at one of its ends, possibly a read error. This chain uses TRBV28 with TRBJ1-2; 7 bases agree with TRBD1. CDR3 length: 15 amino acids. Per the germline V gene, CDR1 is MDHEN and CDR2 is SYDVKM. The CDR3 DNA is TGTGCCGGCAGTTCAGGGGGATCCGGTGACTATGGCTACACCTTC. Its protein product is CAGSSGGSGDYGYTF.

V is TRBV15 and J is TRBJ2-2, with D uncertain. With 2 bases removed from V and 6 bases from J, the gap between germline ends came to 4 bases. There are 12 residues in the CDR3. The germline V gene encodes CDR1 LNHNV and CDR2 YYDKDF (reference sequence). CDR3 sequence (DNA): TGTGCCACCAGCAGAATATCCGGGGAGCTGTTTTTT. Residues: CATSRISGELFF.

This chain joins TRBV5-3 and TRBJ1-4; perhaps TRBD1 as D (6 bases). TRBV5-3 is recorded as an ORF, its role being uncertain. Trimming took off 0 bases at V and 5 bases at J, with 8 bases between the two ends. The CDR3 covers 14 residues. The DNA for the CDR3 is TGTGCCAGAAGCTTGGCCCAGGGGAATGAAAAACTGTTTTTT. Its translation: CARSLAQGNEKLFF.

V is TRBV10-3 and J is TRBJ1-6, with 10 bases lining up with TRBD1. This CDR3 contains 15 residues. CDR1 ENHRY and CDR2 SYGVKD come from the germline V gene. The ends lost 8 bases at V and 10 bases at J; junction bases unmatched: 11. CDR3 protein: CAIGPGQGIYSPLHF. The CDR3 DNA reads as TGTGCCATCGGCCCGGGACAGGGGATTTACTCACCCCTCCACTTT.

V and J are TRBV27 and TRBJ2-1; TRBD2 matches 9 bases. Germline lookup yields CDR1 MNHEY and CDR2 SMNVEV (reference sequence). This CDR3 is 16 amino acids long. The ends lost 5 bases at V and 4 bases at J; junction bases unmatched: 9. The CDR3 nucleotides are TGTGCCAGCAGTCCCTTTGCGGCGGGAGGGTACAATGAGCAGTTCTTC. Protein product: CASSPFAAGGYNEQFF.

The V call is TRBV11-2, the J call TRBJ2-1; 14 bases are a match to TRBD2. Germline CDR1 and CDR2: SGHAT and FQNNGV. The CDR3 is 15 residues long. J was trimmed by 10 bases and V by 5 bases; bases with no gene match: 7. CDR3 region: CASSLGTSGSGEQFF. CDR3 coding DNA: TGTGCCAGCAGCCTAGGGACTAGCGGGAGCGGAGAGCAGTTCTTC.

J is TRBJ2-7 and V is TRBV7-9; 9 nucleotides match TRBD2. CDR3 size: 16 residues. V lost 5 bases to trimming and J lost 1 base; unmatched junction nucleotides: 9. CDR1 and CDR2 from the germline V gene are SEHNR and FQNEAQ (reference sequence). The CDR3 DNA sequence: TGTGCCAGCAGCAACCAGGAGGCGGGAGGGTCCTACGAGCAGTACTTC. Protein sequence: CASSNQEAGGSYEQYF.

The J gene is TRBJ2-1, the V gene TRBV9; 11 bases fit TRBD2. Trimming cost V 2 bases and J 7 bases; bases outside gene matches: 8. Germline V gene data show CDR1 as SGDLS and CDR2 as YYNGEE. The CDR3 runs to 16 residues. CDR3 loop: CASSVLSGRAENEQFF. The DNA for the CDR3 is TGTGCCAGCAGCGTCCTTAGCGGGAGGGCCGAAAATGAGCAGTTCTTC.